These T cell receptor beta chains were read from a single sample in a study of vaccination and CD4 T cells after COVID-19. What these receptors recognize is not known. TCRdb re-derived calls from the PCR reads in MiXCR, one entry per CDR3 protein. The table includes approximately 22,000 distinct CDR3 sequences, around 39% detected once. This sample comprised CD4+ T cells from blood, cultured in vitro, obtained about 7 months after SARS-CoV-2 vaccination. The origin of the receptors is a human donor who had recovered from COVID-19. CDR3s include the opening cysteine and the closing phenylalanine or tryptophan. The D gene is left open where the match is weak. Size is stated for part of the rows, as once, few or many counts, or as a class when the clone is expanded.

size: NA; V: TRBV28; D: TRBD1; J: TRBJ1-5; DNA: TGTGCCAGCAGCCTGCCCGGGACAGGGTATCAGCCCCAGCATTTT; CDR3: CASSLPGTGYQPQHF
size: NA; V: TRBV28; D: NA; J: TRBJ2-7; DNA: TGTGCCAGCAGCTCCCGCGAGCGGGGACAGCGATGGCAGTACTTC; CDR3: CASSSRERGQRWQYF
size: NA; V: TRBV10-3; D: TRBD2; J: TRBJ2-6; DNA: TGTGCCATCAGTGAGTCGGGAGGGTCTGGGGCCAACGTCCTGACTTTC; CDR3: CAISESGGSGANVLTF
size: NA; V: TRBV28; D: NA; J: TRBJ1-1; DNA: TGTGCCAGCAGTTTCAGTCTCGGATGGGGTAATGGGCGCACTGAAGCTTTCTTT; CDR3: CASSFSLGWGNGRTEAFF
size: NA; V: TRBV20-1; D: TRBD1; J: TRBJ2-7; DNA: TGCAGTGCTAGGGACAGGCGAACCTACGAGCAGTACTTC; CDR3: CSARDRRTYEQYF
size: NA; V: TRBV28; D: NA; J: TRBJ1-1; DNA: TGTGCCAGCAGTTCCGGACAGATTACATTGGGAGCTTTCTTT; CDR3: CASSSGQITLGAFF
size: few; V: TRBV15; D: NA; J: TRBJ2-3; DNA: TGTGCCACCAGCAGAGGACCGGGACTTGACACAGATACGCAGTATTTT; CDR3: CATSRGPGLDTDTQYF
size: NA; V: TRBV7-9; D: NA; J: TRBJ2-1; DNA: TGTGCCAGCAGCTCCTTAAACGACCTGATTAGCCGTGAGCAGTTCTTC; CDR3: CASSSLNDLISREQFF
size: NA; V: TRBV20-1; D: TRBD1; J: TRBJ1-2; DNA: TGCAGTGCGAGGACAGGGGGAGGCTATGGCTACACCTTC; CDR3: CSARTGGGYGYTF
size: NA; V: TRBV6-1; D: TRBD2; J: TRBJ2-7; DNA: TGTGCCAGCAGTGAGGGACTAGCGGGAGTCCACGAGCAGTACTTC; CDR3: CASSEGLAGVHEQYF
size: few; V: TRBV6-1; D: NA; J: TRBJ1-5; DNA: TGTGCCAGCAGTGAAGAAGGGACAAATCAGCCCCAGCATTTT; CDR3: CASSEEGTNQPQHF
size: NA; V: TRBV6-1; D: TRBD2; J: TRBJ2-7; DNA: TGTGCCAGCAGAACCCTGAGGACTAGCGGGGGATTGGGGCAGTACTTC; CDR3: CASRTLRTSGGLGQYF
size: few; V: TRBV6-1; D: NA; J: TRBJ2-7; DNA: TGTGCCAGCAGTCCTATCGACAGCTACGAGCAGTACTTC; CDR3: CASSPIDSYEQYF
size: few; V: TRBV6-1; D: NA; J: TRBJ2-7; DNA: TGTGCCAGCAGTAAACCGGATGGGAACGAGCAGTACTTC; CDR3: CASSKPDGNEQYF
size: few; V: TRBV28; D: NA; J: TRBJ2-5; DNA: TGTGCCAGCACCAAAAGGGGACTTAAGAGGACCCAGTACTTC; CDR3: CASTKRGLKRTQYF
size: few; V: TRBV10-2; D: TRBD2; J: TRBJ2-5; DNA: TGCGCCAGCAGTGAGTTTCGCGGGAGGGGGGAGACCCAGTACTTC; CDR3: CASSEFRGRGETQYF
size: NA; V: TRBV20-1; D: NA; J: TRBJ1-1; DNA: TGCAGTGCTAGAGATACTATTCCTGTAGCTTTCTTT; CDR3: CSARDTIPVAFF
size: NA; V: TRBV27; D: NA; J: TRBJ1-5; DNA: TGTGCCAGCAGTTTGATCAGGGGTCAGCCCCAGCATTTT; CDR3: CASSLIRGQPQHF
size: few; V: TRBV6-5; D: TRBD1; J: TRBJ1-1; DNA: TGTGCCAGCAGTTTAGACAGGGCTACGGTGGGTGAAGCTTTCTTT; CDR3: CASSLDRATVGEAFF
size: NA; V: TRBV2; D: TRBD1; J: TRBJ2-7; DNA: TGTGCCAGCAGGGAACCGGGACAGGGTCAGACCTACGAGCAGTACTTC; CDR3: CASREPGQGQTYEQYF
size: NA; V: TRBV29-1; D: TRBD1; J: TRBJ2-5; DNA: TGCAGCGTTGGCGTTGGGACAGGGTCTCGGACCCAGTACTTC; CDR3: CSVGVGTGSRTQYF
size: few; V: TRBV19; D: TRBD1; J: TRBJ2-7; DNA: TGTGCCAGTAGCGGGATCGGCGCAGGGGGCAACTACGAGCAGTACTTC; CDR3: CASSGIGAGGNYEQYF
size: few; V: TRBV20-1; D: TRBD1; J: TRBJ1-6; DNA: TGCAGTGCTTTCACCGGGACAGTAACTTCACCCCTCCACTTT; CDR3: CSAFTGTVTSPLHF
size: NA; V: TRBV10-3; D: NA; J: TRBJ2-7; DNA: TGTGCCACGACGGGGATATCCTACGAGCAGTACTTC; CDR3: CATTGISYEQYF
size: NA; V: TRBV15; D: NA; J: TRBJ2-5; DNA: TGTGCCACCAGCAGAGGGGGCACGGGGAAAGAGACCCAGTACTTC; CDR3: CATSRGGTGKETQYF
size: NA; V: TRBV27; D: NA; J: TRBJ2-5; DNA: TGTGCCAGCAGTCGGGACCCCCAAGAGACCCAGTACTTC; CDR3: CASSRDPQETQYF
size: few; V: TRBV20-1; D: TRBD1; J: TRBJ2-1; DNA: TGCAGTGCAACAGGGGGCTCCTACAATGAGCAGTTCTTC; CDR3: CSATGGSYNEQFF
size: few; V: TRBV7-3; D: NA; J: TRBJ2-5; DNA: TGTGCCAGCAGCTTCGGCGCAGGGGAGACCCAGTACTTC; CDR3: CASSFGAGETQYF
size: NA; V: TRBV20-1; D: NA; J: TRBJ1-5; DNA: TGCAGTGCTAACAGGAGAAATCAGCCCCAGCATTTT; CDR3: CSANRRNQPQHF
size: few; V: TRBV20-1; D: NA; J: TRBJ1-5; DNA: TGCAGTGCTAGGTCACGGGGAGGAAGTAGCAATCAGCCCCAGCATTTT; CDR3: CSARSRGGSSNQPQHF
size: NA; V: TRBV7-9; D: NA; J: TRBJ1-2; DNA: TGTGCCAGCAGCCCGATTAACTATGGCTACACCTTC; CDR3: CASSPINYGYTF
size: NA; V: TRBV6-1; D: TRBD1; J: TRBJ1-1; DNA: TGTGCCAGCAGTGACGACAGGGTGGCCACTGAAGCTTTCTTT; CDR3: CASSDDRVATEAFF
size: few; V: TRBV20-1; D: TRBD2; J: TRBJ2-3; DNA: TGCAGTGCCAGGACTAGCGGGAGCACAGATACGCAGTATTTT; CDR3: CSARTSGSTDTQYF
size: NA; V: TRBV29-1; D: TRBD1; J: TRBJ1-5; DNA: TGCAGCGTTGGGGGGGACAGAAGCAATCAGCCCCAGCATTTT; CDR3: CSVGGDRSNQPQHF
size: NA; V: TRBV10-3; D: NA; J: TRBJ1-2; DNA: TGTGCCATCAGTAGAGAAGCTAACTATGGCTACACCTTC; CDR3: CAISREANYGYTF
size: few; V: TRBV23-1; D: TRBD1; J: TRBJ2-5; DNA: TGCGCCAGCAGTCAAAACAGGGGGCGGGAGACCCAGTACTTC; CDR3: CASSQNRGRETQYF
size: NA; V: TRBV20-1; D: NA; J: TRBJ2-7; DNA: TGCAGTGCCGTGCGGTCGGGAGCTGTCTCCTACGAGCAGTACTTC; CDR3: CSAVRSGAVSYEQYF
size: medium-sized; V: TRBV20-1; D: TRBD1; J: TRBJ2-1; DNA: TGCAGTGAGACCGGGACAGGCCTCAATGAGCAGTTCTTC; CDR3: CSETGTGLNEQFF
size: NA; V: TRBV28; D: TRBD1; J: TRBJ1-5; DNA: TGTGCCAGCAGGCCAGGGGGTGGGAGCAATCAGCCCCAGCATTTT; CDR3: CASRPGGGSNQPQHF
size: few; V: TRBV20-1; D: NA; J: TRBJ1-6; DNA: TGCAGTGTTGACCATGCGGGACGACGCAATTCACCCCTCCACTTT; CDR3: CSVDHAGRRNSPLHF
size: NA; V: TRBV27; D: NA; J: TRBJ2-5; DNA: TGTGCCAGCAGTTGGGGGGTCCAAGAGACCCAGTACTTC; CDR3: CASSWGVQETQYF
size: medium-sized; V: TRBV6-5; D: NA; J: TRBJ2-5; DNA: TGTGCCAGCAGTTACTCGAGGGGGGTTGAGACCCAGTACTTC; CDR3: CASSYSRGVETQYF
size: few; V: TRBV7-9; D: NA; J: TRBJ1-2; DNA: TGTGCCAGCAGCTTAAACAGGGCGAGGGATGGCTACACCTTC; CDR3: CASSLNRARDGYTF
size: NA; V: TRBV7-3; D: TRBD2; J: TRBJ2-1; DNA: TGTGCCAGCAGCTCCCTTGGACTAGCGGGAGCTAATGAGCAGTTCTTC; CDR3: CASSSLGLAGANEQFF
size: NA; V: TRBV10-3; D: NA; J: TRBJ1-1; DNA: TGTGCCATCAGCCGACAGATGAACACTGAAGCTTTCTTT; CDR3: CAISRQMNTEAFF
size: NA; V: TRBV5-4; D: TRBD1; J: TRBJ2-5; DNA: TGTGCCAGCAGCTTGGCCGGGACAGGGCTCCAAGAGACCCAGTACTTC; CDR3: CASSLAGTGLQETQYF
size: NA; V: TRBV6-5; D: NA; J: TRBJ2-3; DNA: TGTGCCAGCAGTTATCAACCGGGCCCCAAGGGGACAGATACGCAGTATTTT; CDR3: CASSYQPGPKGTDTQYF
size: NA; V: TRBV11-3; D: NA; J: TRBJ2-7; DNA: TGTGCCAGCAGCGCCGGGACCCACAGCTCCTACGAGCAGTACTTC; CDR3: CASSAGTHSSYEQYF
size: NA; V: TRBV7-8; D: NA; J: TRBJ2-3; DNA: TGTGCCAGCAGCTTAATCCAAGATACGCAGTATTTT; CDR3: CASSLIQDTQYF
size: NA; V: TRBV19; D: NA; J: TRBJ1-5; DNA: TGTGCCAGTAGTATACGGACTTTTCCTCGGCCCCAGCATTTT; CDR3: CASSIRTFPRPQHF
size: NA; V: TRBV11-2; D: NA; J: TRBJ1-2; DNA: TGTGCCAGCAGCCACGGACGGCTCTATGGCTACACCTTC; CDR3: CASSHGRLYGYTF
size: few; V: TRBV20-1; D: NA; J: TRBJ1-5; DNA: TGCAGTGCTAGAGATCTCCAGGGAGGCAATCAGCCCCAGCATTTT; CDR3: CSARDLQGGNQPQHF
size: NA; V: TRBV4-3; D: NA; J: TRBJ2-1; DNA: TGCGCCAGCAGCCAAGATCTGTACAATGAGCAGTTCTTC; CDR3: CASSQDLYNEQFF
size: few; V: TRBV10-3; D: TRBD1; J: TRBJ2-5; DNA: TGTGCCATCAGTGAGAACAGGGGCGGAGAAGAGACCCAGTACTTC; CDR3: CAISENRGGEETQYF
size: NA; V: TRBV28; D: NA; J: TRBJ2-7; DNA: TGTGCCAGCAGTACTCCAGACGGCGGGGTGGACGAGCAGTACTTC; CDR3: CASSTPDGGVDEQYF
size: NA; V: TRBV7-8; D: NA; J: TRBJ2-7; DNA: TGTGCCAGCAGCTTAACTGCATGGGACGAGCAGTACTTC; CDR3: CASSLTAWDEQYF
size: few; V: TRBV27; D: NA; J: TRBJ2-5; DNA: TGTGCCAGCAAGCTCAGGGTGCAAGAGACCCAGTACTTC; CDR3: CASKLRVQETQYF